Each of the 19 T cell receptor beta chains below was sequenced from the same sample in a study of T cell responses to AZD1222 COVID-19 vaccine. The method was immunoSEQ multiplex PCR; TCRdb's version includes in-frame clones alone and lacks a portion of them. Here the sample spans some 130,000 clones, around 90% being singletons. The material was peripheral blood, obtained 28 days after the second AZD1222 dose. Receptor source: an adult who received the AZD1222 COVID-19 vaccine.

The rearrangement links TRBV6-1 to TRBJ1-2, with D maybe TRBD1 (5 bases). Trimming took 2 bases from V and 4 from J, leaving 14 bases between them. CDR3 length: 15 residues. The germline V gene encodes CDR1 MNHNS and CDR2 SASEGT. CDR3 DNA: TGTGCCAGCAGTGAAAGCCCCACAGGACCCTATGGCTACACCTTC. Translating it yields CASSESPTGPYGYTF.

This chain uses TRBV11-1 with TRBJ2-7; 7 bases map to TRBD1. CDR1 SGHAT and CDR2 FQDESV come from the germline V gene (reference sequence). J gave up 2 bases and V 5 bases, and 9 bases lay outside the gene matches. The length of the CDR3 is 15 residues. For the CDR3, the DNA is TGTGCCAGCAGCCCACGCCGGGACAGACCCTACGAGCAGTACTTC. It is translated as CASSPRRDRPYEQYF. Using reference TRBV11-1 and TRBJ2-7 for the parts outside the CDR3, the full variable domain is EAEVAQSPRYKITEKSQAVAFWCDPISGHATLYWYRQILGQGPELLVQFQDESVVDDSQLPKDRFSAERLKGVDSTLKIQPAELGDSAMYLCASSPRRDRPYEQYFGPGTRLTVT.

The V call is TRBV7-8, the J call TRBJ2-7; possibly TRBD1 for D (6 bases). The germline V gene has CDR1 SGHVS and CDR2 FQNEAQ. Trimming pared 1 base from V and 3 bases from J, leaving 10 bases between. The CDR3 loop spans 14 amino acids. The CDR3: CASSLGGPYYEQYV. DNA for the CDR3: TGTGCCAGCAGCTTAGGGGGGCCCTACTACGAGCAGTACGTC.

On this clone itself: A read error may produce the germline difference seen at one junction end. J is TRBJ2-5 and V is TRBV7-7; unclear D gene. There are 15 residues in the CDR3. The germline CDR1 and CDR2 sequences are SSHAT and FNYEAQ (reference sequence). CDR3 loop: CASSLGPTVEETQYF. The CDR3 DNA reads as TGTGCTAGCAGCTTAGGCCCGACTGTAGAGGAGACCCAGTACTTC. The full variable domain, its missing parts supplied by reference TRBV7-7 and TRBJ2-5, is GAGVSQSPRYKVTKRGQDVTLRCDPISSHATLYWYQQALGQGPEFLTYFNYEAQPDKSGLPSDRFSAERPEGSISTLTIQRTEQRDSAMYRCASSLGPTVEETQYFGPGTRLLVL.

V and J are TRBV5-6 and TRBJ2-7; D uncertain. The V gene's germline CDR1 is SGHDT and CDR2 YYEEEE. V lost 1 base and J 3 bases, leaving 5 bases between the germline ends. CDR3 size: 12 residues. CDR3 in amino acids: CASSLYSYEQYF. The CDR3 DNA reads TGTGCCAGCAGCTTGTACAGCTACGAGCAGTACTTC.

The chain combines TRBV28 with TRBJ2-7, with 7 bases fitting TRBD1. V was pared by 5 bases and J by 0 bases, with 10 bases of the junction left unmatched. The CDR3 covers 16 residues. Germline V CDR1 and CDR2: MDHEN, SYDVKM. The CDR3 nucleotides are TGTGCCAGCAGTCCCCATGTAGGGGGCGACTCCTACGAGCAGTACTTC. Translating it yields CASSPHVGGDSYEQYF.

The chain couples TRBV15 to TRBJ2-1, with D possibly TRBD2 on 6 matching bases. Trimming took off 0 bases at V and 6 bases at J, with 18 bases between the two ends. The CDR3 consists of 17 residues. CDR1 LNHNV and CDR2 YYDKDF come from the germline V gene (reference sequence). Written as DNA, the CDR3 is TGTGCCACCAGCAGAGACCTTTTCGGGGGATATGTCAATGAGCAGTTCTTC. Its protein is CATSRDLFGGYVNEQFF.

The chain employs TRBV2 and TRBJ1-1; TRBD1 matches at 7 bases. V lost 6 bases to trimming and J lost 1 base; unmatched junction nucleotides: 8. Germline-derived CDR1 and CDR2 are SNHLY and FYNNEI. This CDR3 comprises 15 residues. CDR3 bases: TGTGCCAGCAGGCCTAGGGACAGCCCGAACACTGAAGCTTTCTTT. Protein product: CASRPRDSPNTEAFF.

V gene TRBV6-5 combines with J gene TRBJ2-2; 7 bases agree with TRBD1. V lost 5 bases and J lost 7; bases outside the gene matches: 4. CDR1 is MNHEY, CDR2 SVGAGI, per germline. The CDR3 totals 13 residues. CDR3 nucleotides: TGTGCCAGCAGTAGACAGGGCGTCGGGGAGCTGTTTTTT. Translating gives CASSRQGVGELFF.

The chain has TRBV27 and TRBJ1-2, with 10 bases matching TRBD1. There are 13 residues in the CDR3. From germline, CDR1 is MNHEY and CDR2 SMNVEV (reference sequence). The V gene end was trimmed by 6 bases and the J gene end by 6 bases; junction bases not matched to a gene: 4. The CDR3 DNA is TGTGCCAGCAGGCGACAGGGGGCCAATGGCTACACCTTC. It is translated as CASRRQGANGYTF.

This chain uses TRBV4-1 with TRBJ1-4, with TRBD1 matching 7 bases. The CDR3 length is 20 residues. The V gene end was trimmed by 4 bases and the J gene end by 5 bases; junction bases not matched to a gene: 22. CDR1 MGHRA and CDR2 YSYEKL come from the germline V gene. The CDR3, as DNA: TGCGCCAGCAGCCCCCGACACTTCCGCACAGGGACAGTCGGGAATGAAAAACTGTTTTTT. Translation: CASSPRHFRTGTVGNEKLFF.

This clone was found once. This sample also contains other DNA sequences that code for the same CDR3. This rearrangement joins TRBV5-1 to TRBJ2-5; weak D call: TRBD1 (7 bases). The CDR3 spans 14 residues. Trimming cost V 0 bases and J 5 bases, with 11 bases left between them. The germline gives CDR1 SGHRS, CDR2 YFSETQ. CDR3 loop: CASSLGQGGETQYF. The CDR3 coding sequence is TGCGCCAGCAGCTTGGGACAGGGAGGCGAGACCCAGTACTTC.

The V call is TRBV15, the J call TRBJ2-1, with 9 bases that match TRBD2. CDR1 and CDR2 from the germline V gene are LNHNV and YYDKDF (reference sequence). The V gene end was trimmed by 0 bases and the J gene end by 7 bases; junction bases not matched to a gene: 4. The CDR3 loop spans 15 amino acids. The CDR3 is CATSREAGGENEQFF. The DNA of the CDR3 is TGTGCCACCAGCAGAGAGGCGGGGGGGGAGAATGAGCAGTTCTTC.

This chain joins TRBV19 and TRBJ1-1, with D perhaps TRBD1 (5 bases). Germline V gives CDR1 LNHDA, CDR2 SQIVND (reference sequence). Deletions cut 4 bases from V and 3 bases from J, with 21 bases between. CDR3 length: 17 residues. The CDR3 spells CASSNTGRDRRDTEAFF. In DNA form, the CDR3 reads TGTGCCAGTAGTAATACGGGACGAGACCGGCGGGACACTGAAGCTTTCTTT.

DNA for the CDR3: TGCGCCAGCAGCCAGAACCCTACAAGGAACACTGAAGCTTTCTTT. Translation: CASSQNPTRNTEAFF. This sequence joins TRBV4-1 and TRBJ1-1; the D is unclear. Germline CDR1 is MGHRA and CDR2 is YSYEKL. There are 15 residues in the CDR3. V was cut by 3 bases and J by 1 base, with 12 bases left in between.

The V and J genes are TRBV6-1 and TRBJ2-3; 7 nucleotides line up with TRBD1. Germline assignment: CDR1 MNHNS and CDR2 SASEGT. This CDR3 has 17 residues. The ends lost 4 bases at V and 1 base at J; junction bases unmatched: 11. CDR3: CASSGAYRGFRTDTQYF. Here the CDR3 DNA reads TGTGCCAGCAGTGGCGCGTACAGGGGATTTCGCACAGATACGCAGTATTTT.

The gene calls are TRBV6-2 or TRBV6-3 and TRBJ2-3, with a weak D call TRBD2 (6 bases). Trimming pared 6 bases from V and 3 bases from J, leaving 19 bases between. The CDR3 is 16 amino acids. Germline V gene sequence: CDR1 MNHEY, CDR2 SVGEGT. CDR3 residues: CASSLVTGGATDTQYF. The DNA of the CDR3 is TGTGCCAGCAGCCTTGTGACTGGCGGGGCTACAGATACGCAGTATTTT.

The chain carries TRBV24-1 and TRBJ1-5; no definite D call. Germline CDR1 is KGHDR and CDR2 is SFDVKD. The V and J ends lost 4 bases and 7 bases respectively, with 10 bases between them. The CDR3 is 13 residues long. CDR3: CATSEGGGQPQHF. As DNA, the CDR3 is TGTGCCACCAGTGAGGGTGGCGGCCAGCCCCAGCATTTT.

The V gene is TRBV6-1, the J gene TRBJ1-2, with TRBD1 as a possible D gene (6 bases). Germline CDR1 MNHNS, CDR2 SASEGT. The CDR3 has 14 amino acids. Trimming took off 2 bases at V and 5 bases at J, with 12 bases between the two ends. The CDR3 nucleotides read TGTGCCAGCAGTGAACCAGGGGCAAGGTATGGCTACACCTTC. It encodes CASSEPGARYGYTF.